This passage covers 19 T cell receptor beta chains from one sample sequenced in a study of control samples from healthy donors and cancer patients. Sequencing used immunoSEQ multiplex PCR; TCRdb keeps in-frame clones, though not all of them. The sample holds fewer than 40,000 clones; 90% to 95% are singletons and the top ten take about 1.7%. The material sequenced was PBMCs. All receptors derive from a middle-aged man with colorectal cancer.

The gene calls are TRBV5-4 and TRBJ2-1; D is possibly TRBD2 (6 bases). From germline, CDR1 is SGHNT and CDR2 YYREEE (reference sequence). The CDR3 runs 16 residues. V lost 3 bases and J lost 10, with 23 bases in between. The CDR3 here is CASSSGPGLPNREQFF. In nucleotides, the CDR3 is TGTGCCAGCAGCTCAGGACCGGGACTCCCCAACAGGGAGCAGTTCTTC. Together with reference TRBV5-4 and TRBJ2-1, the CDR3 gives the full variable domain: ETGVTQSPTHLIKTRGQQVTLRCSSQSGHNTVSWYQQALGQGPQFIFQYYREEENGRGNFPPRFSGLQFPNYSSELNVNALELDDSALYLCASSSGPGLPNREQFFGPGTRLTVL.

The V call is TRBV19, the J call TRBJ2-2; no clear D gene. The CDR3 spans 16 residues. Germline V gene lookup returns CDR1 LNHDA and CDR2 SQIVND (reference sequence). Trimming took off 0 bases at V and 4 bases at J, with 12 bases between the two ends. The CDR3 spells CASSIDPGQTTGELFF. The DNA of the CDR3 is TGTGCCAGTAGTATAGATCCCGGGCAAACCACCGGGGAGCTGTTTTTT.

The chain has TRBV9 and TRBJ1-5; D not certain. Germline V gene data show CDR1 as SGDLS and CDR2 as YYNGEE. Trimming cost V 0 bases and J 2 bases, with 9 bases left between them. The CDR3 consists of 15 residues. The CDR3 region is CASSVGPEGNQPQHF. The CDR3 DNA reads TGTGCCAGCAGCGTAGGGCCCGAAGGCAATCAGCCCCAGCATTTT. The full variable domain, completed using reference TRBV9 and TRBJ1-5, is DSGVTQTPKHLITATGQRVTLRCSPRSGDLSVYWYQQSLDQGLQFLIQYYNGEERAKGNILERFSAQQFPDLHSELNLSSLELGDSALYFCASSVGPEGNQPQHFGDGTRLSIL.

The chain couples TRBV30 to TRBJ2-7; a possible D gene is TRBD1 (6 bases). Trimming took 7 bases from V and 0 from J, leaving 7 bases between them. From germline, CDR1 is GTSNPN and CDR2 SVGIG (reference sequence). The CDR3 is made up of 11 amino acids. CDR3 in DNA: TGTGCCTTGGACAGCTCCTACGAGCAGTACTTC. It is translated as CALDSSYEQYF.

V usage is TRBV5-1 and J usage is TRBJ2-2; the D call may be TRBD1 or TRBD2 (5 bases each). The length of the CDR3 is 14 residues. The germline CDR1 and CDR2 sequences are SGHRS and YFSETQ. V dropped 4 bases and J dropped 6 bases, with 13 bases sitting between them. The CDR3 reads CASSALGDPGELFF. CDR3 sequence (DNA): TGCGCCAGCAGCGCCCTCGGGGACCCCGGGGAGCTGTTTTTT.

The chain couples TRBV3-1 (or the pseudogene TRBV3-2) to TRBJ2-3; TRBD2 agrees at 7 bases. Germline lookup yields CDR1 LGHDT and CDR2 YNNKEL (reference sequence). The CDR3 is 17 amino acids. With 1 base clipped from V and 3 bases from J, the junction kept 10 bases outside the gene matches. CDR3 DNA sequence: TGTGCCAGCAGCCAAGGTGCGCGCGGGGGAAGGACAGATACGCAGTATTTT. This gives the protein CASSQGARGGRTDTQYF.

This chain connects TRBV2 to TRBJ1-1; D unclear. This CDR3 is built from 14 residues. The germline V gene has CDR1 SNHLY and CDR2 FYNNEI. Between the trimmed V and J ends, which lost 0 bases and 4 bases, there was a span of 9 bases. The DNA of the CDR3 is TGTGCCAGCAGTGAAGCTGAGGGCACCACTGAAGCTTTCTTT. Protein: CASSEAEGTTEAFF.

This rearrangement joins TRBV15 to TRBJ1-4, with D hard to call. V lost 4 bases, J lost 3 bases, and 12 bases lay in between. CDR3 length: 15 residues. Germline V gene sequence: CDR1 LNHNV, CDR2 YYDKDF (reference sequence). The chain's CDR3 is CATSIPANPNEKLFF. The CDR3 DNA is TGTGCCACCAGCATCCCGGCAAACCCTAATGAAAAACTGTTTTTT.

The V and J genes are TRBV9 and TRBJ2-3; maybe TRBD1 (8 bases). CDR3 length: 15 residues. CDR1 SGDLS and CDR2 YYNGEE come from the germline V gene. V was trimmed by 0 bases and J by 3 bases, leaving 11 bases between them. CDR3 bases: TGTGCCAGCAGCGTAGACAGGGGGGGAACAGATACGCAGTATTTT. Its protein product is CASSVDRGGTDTQYF.

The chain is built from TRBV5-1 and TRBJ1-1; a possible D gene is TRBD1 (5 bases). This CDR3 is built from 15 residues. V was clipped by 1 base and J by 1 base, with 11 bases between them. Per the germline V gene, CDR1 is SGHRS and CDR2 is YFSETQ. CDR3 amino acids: CASSLRGETNTEAFF. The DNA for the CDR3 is TGCGCCAGCAGCTTGAGGGGAGAGACGAACACTGAAGCTTTCTTT.

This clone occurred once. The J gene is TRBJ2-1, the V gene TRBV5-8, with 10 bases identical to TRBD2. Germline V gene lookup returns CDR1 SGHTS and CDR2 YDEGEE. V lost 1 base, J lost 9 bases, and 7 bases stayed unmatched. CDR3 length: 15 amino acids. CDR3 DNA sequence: TGTGCCAGCAGCTTGCAGAGCGGGGGGGCTTTTGAGCAGTTCTTC. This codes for CASSLQSGGAFEQFF.

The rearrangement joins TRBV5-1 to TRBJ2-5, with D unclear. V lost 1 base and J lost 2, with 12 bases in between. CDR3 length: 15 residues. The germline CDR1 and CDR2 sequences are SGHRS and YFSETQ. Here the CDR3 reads CASSLTQIGQETQYF. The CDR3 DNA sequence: TGCGCCAGCAGCTTGACCCAGATCGGGCAAGAGACCCAGTACTTC. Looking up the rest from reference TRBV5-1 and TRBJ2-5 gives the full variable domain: KAGVTQTPRYLIKTRGQQVTLSCSPISGHRSVSWYQQTPGQGLQFLFEYFSETQRNKGNFPGRFSGRQFSNSRSEMNVSTLELGDSALYLCASSLTQIGQETQYFGPGTRLLVL.

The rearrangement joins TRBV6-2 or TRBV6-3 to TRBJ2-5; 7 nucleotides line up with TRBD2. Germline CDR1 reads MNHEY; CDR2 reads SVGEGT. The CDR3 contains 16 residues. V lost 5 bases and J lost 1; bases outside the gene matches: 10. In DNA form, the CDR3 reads TGTGCCAGCAGTGTGACGAGCGGGGCCCCCCAAGAGACCCAGTACTTC. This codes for CASSVTSGAPQETQYF.

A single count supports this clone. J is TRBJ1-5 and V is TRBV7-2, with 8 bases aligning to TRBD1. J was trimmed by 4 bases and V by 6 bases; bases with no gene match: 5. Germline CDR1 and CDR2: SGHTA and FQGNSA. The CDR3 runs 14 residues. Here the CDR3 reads CASSRGTGNQPQHF. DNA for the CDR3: TGTGCCAGCAGTCGCGGGACAGGTAATCAGCCCCAGCATTTT.

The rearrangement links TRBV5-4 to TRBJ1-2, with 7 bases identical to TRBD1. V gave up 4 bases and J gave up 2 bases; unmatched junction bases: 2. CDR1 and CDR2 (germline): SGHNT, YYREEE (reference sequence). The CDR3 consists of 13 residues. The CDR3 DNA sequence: TGTGCCAGCAGCCCGACAGGGAACTATGGCTACACCTTC. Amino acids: CASSPTGNYGYTF.

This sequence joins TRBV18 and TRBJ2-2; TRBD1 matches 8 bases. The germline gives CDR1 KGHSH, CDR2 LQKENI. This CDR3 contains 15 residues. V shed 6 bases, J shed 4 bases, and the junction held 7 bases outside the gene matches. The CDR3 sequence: CASSPQDRVTGELFF. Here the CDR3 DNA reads TGTGCCAGCTCTCCCCAGGACAGGGTCACCGGGGAGCTGTTTTTT.

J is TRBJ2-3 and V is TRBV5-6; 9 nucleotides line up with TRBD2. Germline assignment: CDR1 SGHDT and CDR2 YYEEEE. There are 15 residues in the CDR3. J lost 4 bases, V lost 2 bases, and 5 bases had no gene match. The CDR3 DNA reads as TGTGCCAGCAGCTTAGGGACTAGCCTCCCAGATACGCAGTATTTT. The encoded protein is CASSLGTSLPDTQYF.

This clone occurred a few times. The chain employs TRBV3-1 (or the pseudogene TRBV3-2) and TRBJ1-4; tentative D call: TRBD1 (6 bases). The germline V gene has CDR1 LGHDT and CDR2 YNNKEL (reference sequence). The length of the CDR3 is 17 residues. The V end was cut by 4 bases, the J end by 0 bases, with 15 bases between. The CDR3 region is CASSPTGIVATNEKLFF. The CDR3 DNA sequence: TGTGCCAGCAGCCCCACAGGGATAGTTGCAACTAATGAAAAACTGTTTTTT.

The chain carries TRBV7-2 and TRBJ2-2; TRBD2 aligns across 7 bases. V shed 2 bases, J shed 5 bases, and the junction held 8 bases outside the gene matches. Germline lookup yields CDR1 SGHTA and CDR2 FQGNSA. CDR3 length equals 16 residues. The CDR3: CASSLRGGGYTGELFF. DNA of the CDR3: TGTGCCAGCAGCTTAAGGGGCGGGGGTTATACCGGGGAGCTGTTTTTT.